The clone carrying this T cell receptor beta chain was detected once. The CDR3 spans 13 residues. Trimming pared 5 bases from V and 8 bases from J, leaving 15 bases between. The germline V gene has CDR1 SEHNR and CDR2 FQNEAQ (reference sequence). This entry is derived from a study of blood T cell repertoires in COVID-19. As for the study in general: PBMCs, B-cell-depleted T cells, or T cells provided the cDNA or gDNA that made up the material.

The data were produced by immunoSEQ multiplex PCR, yet TCRdb's version contains in-frame clones alone and is incomplete. Among some 350,000 clones, approximately 91% were seen once, and the ten largest hold about 6.7%. Seattle enrolled patients during active infection and tracked them longitudinally. The TCR sequence derives from a woman aged 70-85 years with COVID-19, enrolled during active disease. What was sequenced was peripheral blood. The rearrangement uses TRBV7-9 and TRBJ1-2; no definite D call. CDR3 sequence reads: CASSLQRKEGYTF. The CDR3 region has the DNA TGTGCCAGCAGCCTCCAGAGGAAAGAAGGCTACACCTTC.